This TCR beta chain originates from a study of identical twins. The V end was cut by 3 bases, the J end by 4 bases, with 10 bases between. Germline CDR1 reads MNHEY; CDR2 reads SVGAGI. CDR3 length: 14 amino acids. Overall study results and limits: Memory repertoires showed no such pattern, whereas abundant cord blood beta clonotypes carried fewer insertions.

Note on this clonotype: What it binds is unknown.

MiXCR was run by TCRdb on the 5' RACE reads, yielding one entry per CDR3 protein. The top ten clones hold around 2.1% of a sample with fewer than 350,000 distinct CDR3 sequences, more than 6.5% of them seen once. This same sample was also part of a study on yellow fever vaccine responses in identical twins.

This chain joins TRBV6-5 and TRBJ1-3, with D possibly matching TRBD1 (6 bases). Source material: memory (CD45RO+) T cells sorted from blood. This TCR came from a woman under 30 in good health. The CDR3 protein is CASSYGGLGNTIYF. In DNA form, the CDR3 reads TGTGCCAGCAGTTATGGGGGGCTCGGAAACACCATATATTTT.